The 26 T cell receptor beta chains reported below all come from one sample, sequenced in a study of T cell responses to AZD1222 COVID-19 vaccine. Assay used: immunoSEQ multiplex PCR; TCRdb lists only in-frame clones, some missing. The table includes roughly 120,000 clones, about 94% detected once. The sample consisted of peripheral blood, taken on day 0 of AZD1222 vaccination. All receptors derive from an adult in good health.

The rearrangement links TRBV19 to TRBJ2-3; TRBD2 aligns across 10 bases. The CDR3 has 16 amino acids. With 1 base clipped from V and 4 bases from J, the junction kept 5 bases outside the gene matches. Looked up from germline, CDR1 is LNHDA and CDR2 is SQIVND (reference sequence). CDR3 region: CASSIASGRAADTQYF. The CDR3 DNA is TGTGCCAGTAGTATAGCGAGCGGGAGGGCCGCAGATACGCAGTATTTT. Complete variable domain (other parts from reference TRBV19 and TRBJ2-3): DGGITQSPKYLFRKEGQNVTLSCEQNLNHDAMYWYRQDPGQGLRLIYYSQIVNDFQKGDIAEGYSVSREKKESFPLTVTSAQKNPTAFYLCASSIASGRAADTQYFGPGTRLTVL.

The chain links TRBV29-1 to TRBJ1-2, with 7 bases aligning to TRBD1. The germline gives CDR1 SQVTM, CDR2 ANQGSEA. The V segment lost 3 bases and the J segment 2 bases; nucleotides outside the gene matches: 12. This CDR3 has 16 residues. CDR3 bases: TGCAGCGTTGACAGGAGAGAGGGGGCGCAGAACTATGGCTACACCTTC. Its translation: CSVDRREGAQNYGYTF.

This clone was seen a single time. The chain uses TRBV4-1 and TRBJ1-3; D ambiguous. From germline, CDR1 is MGHRA and CDR2 YSYEKL. Trimming stripped 0 bases from V and 14 bases from J, with 14 bases between. The CDR3 loop spans 13 amino acids. CDR3 coding DNA: TGCGCCAGCAGCCAAGAGGTCGCGGCCGCCCTATATTTT. Protein product: CASSQEVAAALYF.

This sequence joins TRBV5-8 and TRBJ1-1; D is unresolved. This CDR3 spans 15 amino acids. Trimming shortened V by 4 bases and J by 2 bases, and 15 bases separated the two germline ends. CDR1 is SGHTS and CDR2 is YDEGEE in the germline V gene. CDR3 sequence: CASSPGRTINTEAFF. The CDR3 bases are TGTGCCAGCAGCCCCGGGAGAACTATTAACACTGAAGCTTTCTTT.

The CDR3 is CASSLSPSSNQPQHF. The DNA of the CDR3 is TGTGCCAGCAGTTTATCCCCCAGTAGCAATCAGCCCCAGCATTTT. The chain has TRBV27 and TRBJ1-5, with unresolved D. Per germline, CDR1 MNHEY and CDR2 SMNVEV (reference sequence). The CDR3 is made up of 15 amino acids. Trimming removed 0 bases from V and 0 bases from J, with 6 bases in between.

Only one count was recorded for this clone. The V call is TRBV7-2, the J call TRBJ1-1, with 7 bases identical to TRBD1. The ends lost 2 bases at V and 1 base at J; junction bases unmatched: 4. The CDR3 is 15 residues long. The germline gives CDR1 SGHTA, CDR2 FQGNSA. DNA for the CDR3: TGTGCCAGCAGCTTATATTCAGGGGGGAACACTGAAGCTTTCTTT. Its translation is CASSLYSGGNTEAFF.

The chain joins TRBV5-1 to TRBJ1-5, with D possibly being TRBD1 (6 bases). The V end lost 0 bases, the J end lost 5 bases, and 12 bases lay between the germline ends. CDR3 length: 15 residues. The V gene's germline CDR1 is SGHRS and CDR2 YFSETQ. For the CDR3, the DNA is TGCGCCAGCAGCTTGGTTCCAGGGGCGGATCAGCCCCAGCATTTT. Amino acid sequence: CASSLVPGADQPQHF.

In its sample, this clone was seen once. The V and J genes are TRBV30 and TRBJ1-5; D gene ambiguous. Germline V gene lookup returns CDR1 GTSNPN and CDR2 SVGIG (reference sequence). CDR3 size: 14 residues. V dropped 3 bases and J dropped 0 bases, with 9 bases sitting between them. CDR3 DNA: TGTGCCTGGAGCACGCATCTTAGCAATCAGCCCCAGCATTTT. Amino acid sequence: CAWSTHLSNQPQHF.

This chain links TRBV19 with TRBJ1-5; D not resolved. The CDR3 totals 13 residues. The germline V gene encodes CDR1 LNHDA and CDR2 SQIVND (reference sequence). V gave up 3 bases and J gave up 4 bases, with 7 bases separating them. Here the CDR3 DNA reads TGTGCCAGTAGTATTCGCCAGAATCAGCCCCAGCATTTT. Its translation: CASSIRQNQPQHF.

CDR3: CASSLWAGGTDTQYF. In nucleotides, the CDR3 is TGTGCCAGCAGTTTATGGGCGGGGGGCACAGATACGCAGTATTTT. The chain combines TRBV28 with TRBJ2-3; TRBD2 matches 7 bases. The CDR3 is 15 residues long. V trimming: 0 bases; J trimming: 1 base; junction bases outside the gene matches: 1. Germline V CDR1 and CDR2: MDHEN, SYDVKM.

J is TRBJ1-2 and V is TRBV11-2, with TRBD1 as a possible D gene (5 bases). This CDR3 contains 16 residues. V was clipped by 5 bases and J by 6 bases, with 22 bases between them. The germline V gene encodes CDR1 SGHAT and CDR2 FQNNGV. The CDR3 protein is CASSPPGLQNPHGYTF. As DNA, the CDR3 is TGTGCCAGCAGCCCGCCGGGACTCCAGAACCCTCATGGCTACACCTTC. The full variable domain, its missing parts supplied by reference TRBV11-2 and TRBJ1-2, is EAGVAQSPRYKIIEKRQSVAFWCNPISGHATLYWYQQILGQGPKLLIQFQNNGVVDDSQLPKDRFSAERLKGVDSTLKIQPAKLEDSAVYLCASSPPGLQNPHGYTFGSGTRLTVV.

The rearrangement joins TRBV7-2 to TRBJ1-2; possible D gene TRBD1, 6 bases. Germline V gene lookup returns CDR1 SGHTA and CDR2 FQGNSA. The CDR3 is 16 residues long. The V and J ends lost 5 bases and 2 bases respectively, with 18 bases between them. CDR3 nucleotides: TGTGCCAGCAGCCAAGGGTGGGACACCGCCAACTATGGCTACACCTTC. It is translated as CASSQGWDTANYGYTF.

The rearrangement links TRBV21-1 to TRBJ1-2; TRBD1, the table's D call, lacks a check against the DNA. TRBV21-1 is recorded as a pseudogene. CDR3 length equals 17 residues. CDR3 protein: CASSKESPSKGFYGYTF. The CDR3 nucleotides read TGTGCCAGCAGCAAAGAGTCTCCTTCAAAGGGGTTCTATGGCTACACCTTC.

J is TRBJ1-4 and V is TRBV28; D is ambiguous. Germline loops: CDR1 MDHEN, CDR2 SYDVKM. V lost 3 bases, J lost 5 bases, and 10 bases lay in between. This CDR3 is 14 amino acids long. This CDR3 reads CASSLAGPNEKLFF. DNA for the CDR3: TGTGCCAGCAGTTTGGCCGGGCCGAATGAAAAACTGTTTTTT.

V usage is TRBV7-8 and J usage is TRBJ2-7; 7 positions match TRBD1. CDR1 is SGHVS, CDR2 FQNEAQ, per germline. Losses at the gene ends were 3 bases for V and 10 bases for J; bases not matched to a gene: 3. The CDR3 contains 11 residues. CDR3 in amino acids: CASSLTGIQYF. CDR3 nucleotide sequence: TGTGCCAGCAGCTTGACAGGGATCCAGTACTTC.

The V gene is TRBV20-1, the J gene TRBJ1-5, with D tentatively TRBD1 (5 bases). The CDR3 consists of 14 residues. Germline CDR1 is DFQATT and CDR2 is SNEGSKA (reference sequence). Deletions cut 3 bases from V and 7 bases from J, with 16 bases between. The CDR3 protein is CSASVDSRGQPQHF. As DNA, the CDR3 is TGCAGTGCTAGTGTTGACTCCCGGGGGCAGCCCCAGCATTTT.

V usage is TRBV5-4 and J usage is TRBJ2-3; TRBD2 aligns across 11 bases. This CDR3 comprises 16 residues. The V segment lost 1 base and the J segment 1 base; nucleotides outside the gene matches: 2. Germline V CDR1 and CDR2: SGHNT, YYREEE (reference sequence). The DNA for the CDR3 is TGTGCCAGCAGCTTGACTAGCGGGAGAGGCACAGATACGCAGTATTTT. Protein product: CASSLTSGRGTDTQYF.

The V call is TRBV28, the J call TRBJ2-5; 7 positions match TRBD2. Trimming removed 2 bases from V and 2 bases from J; junction bases left unmatched: 5. Germline V gene sequence: CDR1 MDHEN, CDR2 SYDVKM. The CDR3 runs 15 residues. The CDR3 spells CASSLSGTQQETQYF. As DNA, the CDR3 is TGTGCCAGCAGTTTAAGCGGGACCCAGCAAGAGACCCAGTACTTC.

In this sample, this clone turned up once. The chain couples TRBV28 to TRBJ1-5, with 8 bases lining up with TRBD1. CDR1 MDHEN and CDR2 SYDVKM come from the germline V gene. The CDR3 covers 17 residues. After removal of 2 bases from V and 2 bases from J, the junction contained 8 bases not matched to a gene. The CDR3 DNA reads as TGTGCCAGCAGTTTAGGGCAGGGGGCGCTTGGCAATCAGCCCCAGCATTTT. It codes for CASSLGQGALGNQPQHF.

This clone has a handful of counts. The chain employs TRBV20-1 and TRBJ2-7; D is perhaps TRBD2 (6 bases). This CDR3 contains 16 residues. CDR1 is DFQATT and CDR2 is SNEGSKA in the germline V gene (reference sequence). V was shortened by 3 bases and J by 4 bases, with 22 bases between the two germline ends. CDR3 residues: CSASSAGSSLGYEQYF. The CDR3 DNA follows: TGCAGTGCTAGTTCAGCCGGGAGTAGCCTTGGGTACGAGCAGTACTTC.

The genes are TRBV4-1 and TRBJ2-7; D possibly corresponds to TRBD2 (6 bases). Germline CDR1 and CDR2: MGHRA and YSYEKL. V was pared by 4 bases and J by 4 bases, with 23 bases between. The CDR3 totals 17 residues. Here the CDR3 reads CASSLYGGLGAGYEQYF. The CDR3 bases are TGCGCCAGCAGCCTTTATGGGGGACTTGGCGCGGGATACGAGCAGTACTTC.

The rearrangement joins TRBV4-2 to TRBJ2-1; 12 bases line up with TRBD2. V lost 3 bases, J lost 6 bases, and 6 bases stayed unmatched. CDR3 length: 16 amino acids. CDR1 LGHNA and CDR2 YNFKEQ come from the germline V gene. The CDR3 reads CASSHPRGLAGNEQFF. CDR3 coding DNA: TGTGCCAGCAGCCACCCCCGGGGACTAGCGGGCAATGAGCAGTTCTTC.

V is TRBV5-1 and J is TRBJ2-7; 7 nucleotides agree with TRBD2. The CDR3 is 13 residues long. The V gene end was trimmed by 5 bases and the J gene end by 1 base; junction bases not matched to a gene: 3. CDR1 SGHRS and CDR2 YFSETQ come from the germline V gene. This CDR3 is CASSREVSYEQYF. CDR3 nucleotides: TGCGCCAGCAGTCGGGAGGTGTCCTACGAGCAGTACTTC.

This clone was seen only once. J is TRBJ1-6 and V is TRBV28, with 8 bases lining up with TRBD1. In germline, CDR1 is MDHEN, CDR2 SYDVKM. J was trimmed by 5 bases and V by 11 bases; bases with no gene match: 8. The CDR3 sequence is 14 residues long. Written as DNA, the CDR3 is TGTGCCTCACGAAGGACAGGGAATAATTCACCCCTCCACTTT. Amino acid sequence: CASRRTGNNSPLHF. Variable domain in full (rest from reference TRBV28 and TRBJ1-6): DVKVTQSSRYLVKRTGEKVFLECVQDMDHENMFWYRQDPGLGLRLIYFSYDVKMKEKGDIPEGYSVSREKKERFSLILESASTNQTSMYLCASRRTGNNSPLHFGNGTRLTVT.

This clone turned up a few times. The CDR3 DNA reads as TGTGCCAGCAGCTCCCCGCCCAAGGGGACGCAGTATTTT. It specifies CASSSPPKGTQYF. The chain combines TRBV7-3 with TRBJ2-3; a possible D gene is TRBD1 (5 bases). The CDR3 totals 13 residues. Per germline, CDR1 SGHTA and CDR2 FQGTGA. Trimming removed 4 bases from V and 9 bases from J, with 14 bases in between.

The rearrangement uses TRBV5-8 and TRBJ1-6, with D uncertain. The CDR3 length is 15 residues. V lost 0 bases and J 8 bases, leaving 12 bases between the germline ends. From germline, CDR1 is SGHTS and CDR2 YDEGEE. The CDR3 region has the DNA TGTGCCAGCAGCTTGGCCGGCAGTATGTATTCACCCCTCCACTTT. This translates into CASSLAGSMYSPLHF.